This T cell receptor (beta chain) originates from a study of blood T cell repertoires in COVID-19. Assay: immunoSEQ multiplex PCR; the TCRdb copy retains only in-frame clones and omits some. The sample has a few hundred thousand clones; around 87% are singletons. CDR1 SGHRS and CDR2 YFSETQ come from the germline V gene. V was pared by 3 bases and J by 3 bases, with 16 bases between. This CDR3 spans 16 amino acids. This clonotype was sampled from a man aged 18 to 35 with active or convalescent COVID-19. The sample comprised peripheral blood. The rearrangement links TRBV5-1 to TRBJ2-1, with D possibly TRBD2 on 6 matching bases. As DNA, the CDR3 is TGCGCCAGCAGCTCAACACGGGGGATTGGCTACAATGAGCAGTTCTTC. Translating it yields CASSSTRGIGYNEQFF.